The clone carrying this TCR beta chain was observed at least ten times. Its antigen is not identified. This record belongs to a study of molecular identifiers for immune sequencing clone quantification. Whole-study results and caveats: A shared barcode on identical TCR molecules could lead to underestimated sizes for highly expanded clones.

TCRdb fed the PCR reads into MiXCR, producing one record per CDR3 protein. Here the sample spans more than 550,000 distinct CDR3 sequences, less than 30% being singletons. Germline V gene sequence: CDR1 SQVTM, CDR2 ANQGSEA. Deletions cut 6 bases from V and 4 bases from J, with 12 bases between. This CDR3 comprises 12 residues. Naive CD8 T cells were FACS-sorted by CD8+CD4-CCR7+CD45RA+ markers. The specimen was naive CD8+ T cells from blood, with Jurkat cell RNA spiked in. This sample's subset: FACS-sorted CD8+CD4-CCR7+CD45RA+ naive T cells. This chain connects TRBV29-1 to TRBJ2-5; D gene unclear. This TCR was sampled from a human donor in good health. Some libraries in this study had Jurkat cell RNA spiked in. The CDR3 protein is CSVRHKRETQYF. Here the CDR3 DNA reads TGCAGCGTACGACATAAGCGAGAGACCCAGTACTTC.